Below are 29 T cell receptor beta chains sequenced from a single sample in a study of cytomegalovirus exposure and HLA in healthy donors (dated by TCRdb to about 2017). The library came from the immunoSEQ multiplex PCR assay. A mixture of 60 forward primers for TCR Vbeta segments and 13 reverse primers for TCR Jbeta segments was used in the multiplex PCR. Sourced from immuneACCESS, this table was stored by TCRdb with only in-frame sequences that have V and J called. A share of the clones is absent; for the studies checked, an unresolved V gene accounts for under half, and the remainder has no known explanation. The sample contains some 150,000 clones, 80% of them found a single time. 9.5% to 15% of the sample goes to the ten largest clones. The sequencing input was PBMCs. These receptors all come from a man aged 30 to 45 in good health and CMV-seropositive.

The chain recombines TRBV7-3 with TRBJ2-7; 7 nucleotides line up with TRBD1. The CDR3 runs 15 residues. The germline V gene encodes CDR1 SGHTA and CDR2 FQGTGA. The junction had 6 bases not matched to a gene; V was cut back by 2 bases and J by 2 bases. The CDR3 sequence is CASSLDRAATYEQYF. In DNA form, the CDR3 reads TGTGCCAGCAGCTTAGACAGGGCGGCAACCTACGAGCAGTACTTC.

A note on this clone: Because the CDR3 is missing its conserved closing phenylalanine or tryptophan, this is likely a read error. The chain uses TRBV2 and TRBJ2-7, with unresolved D. Trimming took 5 bases from V and 0 from J, leaving 8 bases between them. The germline V gene has CDR1 SNHLY and CDR2 FYNNEI. The length of the CDR3 is 13 residues. DNA of the CDR3: TGTGCCAGCAGTTTACAGAGCTCCTACGAGCAGTACCTC. It yields the protein CASSLQSSYEQYL.

This chain joins TRBV28 and TRBJ2-5, with D perhaps matching TRBD2 (6 bases). The CDR3 is 15 amino acids. Germline CDR1 reads MDHEN; CDR2 reads SYDVKM. Trimming pared 6 bases from V and 5 bases from J, leaving 19 bases between. The CDR3 here is CASSMGGDTGETQYF. CDR3 coding DNA: TGTGCCAGCAGCATGGGGGGTGACACGGGGGAGACCCAGTACTTC.

The V call is TRBV27, the J call TRBJ2-2, with 7 nucleotides matching TRBD1. The CDR3 is 18 amino acids. The germline V gene encodes CDR1 MNHEY and CDR2 SMNVEV (reference sequence). Germline trimming cut 0 bases from V and 5 bases from J; bases unmatched to any gene: 12. The CDR3, as DNA: TGTGCCAGCAGTTTATCGCGTAACAGGGGTGGGTGGACCGGGGAGCTGTTTTTT. Its translation is CASSLSRNRGGWTGELFF.

This clone showed up just a few times. This chain connects TRBV6-5 to TRBJ2-6; no clear D gene. The CDR3 is 15 amino acids. With 5 bases removed from V and 0 bases from J, the gap between germline ends came to 8 bases. Germline V gives CDR1 MNHEY, CDR2 SVGAGI. CDR3 DNA sequence: TGTGCCAGCAGTCAAAGCTACTCTGGGGCCAACGTCCTGACTTTC. Translated: CASSQSYSGANVLTF.

This clone was seen just once. This chain links TRBV5-1 with TRBJ2-5; no clear D. The germline V gene encodes CDR1 SGHRS and CDR2 YFSETQ. This CDR3 is 12 amino acids long. The germline V and J ends were trimmed by 4 bases and 1 base, with 5 bases remaining between them. CDR3 in amino acids: CASSQSQETQYF. The CDR3 nucleotides read TGCGCCAGCAGCCAGTCCCAAGAGACCCAGTACTTC.

The V call is TRBV30, the J call TRBJ2-3, with 12 nucleotides matching TRBD2. Unmatched junction bases numbered 4, after V lost 2 bases and J lost 4 bases. Germline V gene data show CDR1 as GTSNPN and CDR2 as SVGIG (reference sequence). The CDR3 loop spans 15 amino acids. The CDR3 is CAWSRLAGVSDTQYF. The CDR3 DNA sequence: TGTGCCTGGAGTAGACTAGCGGGAGTTTCAGATACGCAGTATTTT.

The chain has TRBV15 and TRBJ2-7; weak D call: TRBD2 (5 bases). Looked up from germline, CDR1 is LNHNV and CDR2 is YYDKDF (reference sequence). The CDR3 is 13 amino acids. The V end was cut by 0 bases, the J end by 6 bases, with 9 bases between. The CDR3 sequence is CATSRDLGVEQYF. The CDR3 bases are TGTGCCACCAGCAGAGATCTCGGGGTCGAGCAGTACTTC. The whole variable domain, filled in from reference TRBV15 and TRBJ2-7, reads DAMVIQNPRYQVTQFGKPVTLSCSQTLNHNVMYWYQQKSSQAPKLLFHYYDKDFNNEADTPDNFQSRRPNTSFCFLDIRSPGLGDTAMYLCATSRDLGVEQYFGPGTRLTVT.

There are a few counts of this clone. The chain joins TRBV5-1 to TRBJ2-7; D is perhaps TRBD1 (5 bases). Trimming shortened V by 0 bases and J by 6 bases, and 13 bases separated the two germline ends. The CDR3 sequence is 14 residues long. CDR1 is SGHRS and CDR2 is YFSETQ in the germline V gene. The CDR3 is CASSLEGPQGEQYF. The CDR3 DNA sequence: TGCGCCAGCAGCTTGGAAGGTCCTCAGGGCGAGCAGTACTTC.

The chain links TRBV7-6 to TRBJ2-5; TRBD2 matches at 7 bases. The ends lost 6 bases at V and 2 bases at J; junction bases unmatched: 6. Germline CDR1 reads SGHVS; CDR2 reads FNYEAQ. The CDR3 totals 14 residues. The CDR3: CASRSTSEQETQYF. CDR3 in DNA: TGTGCCAGCAGGTCTACTAGCGAGCAAGAGACCCAGTACTTC.

A word on this clone: Compared with germline, one end of the junction differs, possibly owing to a read error. Other DNA sequences in this sample translate to the same CDR3. The rearrangement links TRBV29-1 to TRBJ2-1, with D tentatively TRBD1 (6 bases). CDR3 size: 15 residues. Germline lookup yields CDR1 SQVTM and CDR2 ANQGSEA. The CDR3 sequence: CSVVGQRDSYNEQFF. CDR3 sequence (DNA): TGTAGCGTCGTCGGACAGCGAGACTCCTACAATGAGCAGTTCTTC.

The V and J genes are TRBV29-1 and TRBJ2-1, with D perhaps TRBD1 (6 bases). Per the germline V gene, CDR1 is SQVTM and CDR2 is ANQGSEA. Trimming took off 7 bases at V and 0 bases at J, with 13 bases between the two ends. The CDR3 runs 14 residues. The CDR3 region is CSARGQFSYNEQFF. CDR3 sequence (DNA): TGCAGCGCGCGTGGACAGTTCTCCTACAATGAGCAGTTCTTC.

The chain is built from TRBV12-5 and TRBJ1-1; no clear D. From germline, CDR1 is LGHNT and CDR2 FRNRAP. CDR3 size: 13 residues. V shed 6 bases and J shed 1 base, with 9 bases lying between them. CDR3 sequence (DNA): TGTGCTAGTGGACGACGGGAGAACACTGAAGCTTTCTTT. Its translation is CASGRRENTEAFF.

Only a few counts were recorded for this clone. This chain connects TRBV6-6 to TRBJ2-1, with 8 bases aligning to TRBD1. This CDR3 is built from 15 residues. Germline loops: CDR1 MNHNY, CDR2 SVGAGI (reference sequence). Losses at the gene ends were 4 bases for V and 10 bases for J; bases not matched to a gene: 12. The CDR3 sequence: CASSSRGTGSREQFF. CDR3 in DNA: TGTGCCAGCAGTTCCCGCGGGACAGGTTCTCGGGAGCAGTTCTTC.

This clone was seen more than once but under ten times. The chain employs TRBV20-1 and TRBJ1-1; perhaps TRBD1 as D (5 bases). CDR1 is DFQATT, CDR2 SNEGSKA, per germline (reference sequence). The CDR3 spans 11 residues. Trimming took 2 bases from V and 9 from J, leaving 10 bases between them. CDR3 coding DNA: TGCAGTGCTAGAACAGGAGTTAAAGCTTTCTTT. It encodes CSARTGVKAFF.

There are a few counts of this clone. The chain employs TRBV4-2 and TRBJ2-3; 9 bases fit TRBD1. J was trimmed by 7 bases and V by 2 bases; bases with no gene match: 7. Germline loops: CDR1 LGHNA, CDR2 YNFKEQ. This CDR3 is 15 amino acids long. CDR3 sequence (DNA): TGTGCCAGCAGCCAACGACAGGGGGAGGTACATACGCAGTATTTT. As protein: CASSQRQGEVHTQYF.

This clone was counted a few times. The chain couples TRBV19 to TRBJ2-7; 11 nucleotides match TRBD1. V trimming: 10 bases; J trimming: 6 bases; junction bases outside the gene matches: 17. The CDR3 is made up of 16 amino acids. The germline V gene has CDR1 LNHDA and CDR2 SQIVND (reference sequence). This CDR3 reads CATQPGQGVRYAEQYF. The DNA for the CDR3 is TGTGCCACACAACCGGGACAGGGGGTCCGTTATGCCGAGCAGTACTTC.

The DNA of the CDR3 is TGTGCCAGCAGCTTACTCCTAGCCACCGGGGAGCTGTTTTTT. This gives the protein CASSLLLATGELFF. This chain links TRBV11-2 with TRBJ2-2, with a tentative D call TRBD2 (5 bases). V was shortened by 2 bases and J by 4 bases, with 8 bases between the two germline ends. The CDR3 runs 14 residues. Germline loops: CDR1 SGHAT, CDR2 FQNNGV.

In DNA, the CDR3 is TGTGCCAGCGCCCCGGGGTTTAATGAAAAACTGTTTTTT. This translates into CASAPGFNEKLFF. The genes are TRBV5-6 and TRBJ1-4; D is unresolved. There are 13 residues in the CDR3. The germline V and J ends were trimmed by 7 bases and 4 bases, with 11 bases remaining between them. Germline CDR1 is SGHDT and CDR2 is YYEEEE. The full variable domain, in which reference TRBV5-6 and TRBJ1-4 provide the parts outside the CDR3, is DAGVTQSPTHLIKTRGQQVTLRCSPKSGHDTVSWYQQALGQGPQFIFQYYEEEERQRGNFPDRFSGHQFPNYSSELNVNALLLGDSALYLCASAPGFNEKLFFGSGTQLSVL.

V gene TRBV6-5 combines with J gene TRBJ2-5, with a possible D match to TRBD2 (5 bases). Gene TRBJ2-7 matches the end of the DNA better, so the J call may be wrong. The germline gives CDR1 MNHEY, CDR2 SVGAGI. This CDR3 contains 15 residues. CDR3 region: CASSSPGEPSYEQYF. The CDR3 DNA reads TGTGCCAGCAGCTCCCCCGGGGAACCGTCCTACGAGCAGTACTTC.

Note on this clone: At one end the junction does not follow the germline gene, possibly because of a read error. The J gene is TRBJ1-5, the V gene TRBV10-3; unclear D gene. Per germline, CDR1 ENHRY and CDR2 SYGVKD. CDR3 size: 16 residues. CDR3 DNA: TGTGCCATCGGTGAGTCCTGGGCAGATAGCAATCAGCCCCAGCATTTT. Amino acids: CAIGESWADSNQPQHF.

The rearrangement uses TRBV7-9 and TRBJ2-7; TRBD2 agrees at 7 bases. V trimming: 0 bases; J trimming: 6 bases; junction bases outside the gene matches: 5. The CDR3 spans 14 residues. Germline CDR1 reads SEHNR; CDR2 reads FQNEAQ (reference sequence). The CDR3, as DNA: TGTGCCAGCAGCTTAGCCGGACTAGTCAGCGAGCAGTACTTC. Translating it yields CASSLAGLVSEQYF.

This chain connects TRBV5-4 to TRBJ1-4, with 7 bases identical to TRBD1. After removal of 0 bases from V and 2 bases from J, the junction contained 4 bases not matched to a gene. This CDR3 is 16 amino acids long. Germline loops: CDR1 SGHNT, CDR2 YYREEE (reference sequence). CDR3 region: CASSLGGTATNEKLFF. Written as DNA, the CDR3 is TGTGCCAGCAGCTTGGGGGGGACAGCCACTAATGAAAAACTGTTTTTT.

The chain joins TRBV28 to TRBJ1-2, with 9 positions matching TRBD1. This CDR3 contains 15 residues. The germline CDR1 and CDR2 sequences are MDHEN and SYDVKM. V lost 6 bases, J lost 4 bases, and 9 bases stayed unmatched. The CDR3 region has the DNA TGTGCCAGCAGCACGACAGGGGGTGTGATCTATGGCTACACCTTC. This encodes CASSTTGGVIYGYTF.

V usage is TRBV7-9 and J usage is TRBJ2-5, with 12 bases matching TRBD1. The J segment lost 1 base and the V segment lost 7 bases, leaving 7 bases of the junction unmatched. Germline V lookup: CDR1 SEHNR, CDR2 FQNEAQ (reference sequence). This CDR3 has 16 amino acids. CDR3 residues: CASTGDRGQVQETQYF. The CDR3 DNA sequence: TGTGCCAGCACCGGGGACAGGGGGCAGGTCCAAGAGACCCAGTACTTC.

The chain couples TRBV5-6 to TRBJ2-2, with TRBD1 matching 8 bases. The germline V gene has CDR1 SGHDT and CDR2 YYEEEE. The CDR3 covers 16 residues. The junction had 7 bases not matched to a gene; V was cut back by 5 bases and J by 1 base. CDR3 sequence reads: CASRASGTGNTGELFF. The CDR3 nucleotides are TGTGCCAGCAGGGCAAGTGGGACAGGGAACACCGGGGAGCTGTTTTTT.

V usage is TRBV28 and J usage is TRBJ1-4, with 9 bases matching TRBD1. Losses at the gene ends were 4 bases for V and 7 bases for J; bases not matched to a gene: 10. The V gene's germline CDR1 is MDHEN and CDR2 SYDVKM. The length of the CDR3 is 16 residues. The DNA for the CDR3 is TGTGCCAGCAGTTCGCTACAGGGGGCTTGGGGTGAAAAACTGTTTTTT. Residues: CASSSLQGAWGEKLFF.

The chain couples TRBV7-2 to TRBJ2-1, with 11 bases identical to TRBD2. The length of the CDR3 is 16 residues. The V gene end was trimmed by 1 base and the J gene end by 3 bases; junction bases not matched to a gene: 2. From germline, CDR1 is SGHTA and CDR2 FQGNSA. The CDR3 protein is CASSLVLAGVYNEQFF. CDR3 nucleotides: TGTGCCAGCAGCTTAGTACTAGCGGGAGTCTACAATGAGCAGTTCTTC.

The chain uses TRBV25-1 and TRBJ2-5, with TRBD2 matching over 7 bases. Germline values: CDR1 MGHDK, CDR2 SYGVNS. The CDR3 runs to 13 residues. The V gene end was trimmed by 4 bases and the J gene end by 5 bases; junction bases not matched to a gene: 4. The CDR3 sequence is CASSAGGLETQYF. CDR3 sequence (DNA): TGTGCCAGCAGTGCGGGAGGCTTGGAGACCCAGTACTTC.